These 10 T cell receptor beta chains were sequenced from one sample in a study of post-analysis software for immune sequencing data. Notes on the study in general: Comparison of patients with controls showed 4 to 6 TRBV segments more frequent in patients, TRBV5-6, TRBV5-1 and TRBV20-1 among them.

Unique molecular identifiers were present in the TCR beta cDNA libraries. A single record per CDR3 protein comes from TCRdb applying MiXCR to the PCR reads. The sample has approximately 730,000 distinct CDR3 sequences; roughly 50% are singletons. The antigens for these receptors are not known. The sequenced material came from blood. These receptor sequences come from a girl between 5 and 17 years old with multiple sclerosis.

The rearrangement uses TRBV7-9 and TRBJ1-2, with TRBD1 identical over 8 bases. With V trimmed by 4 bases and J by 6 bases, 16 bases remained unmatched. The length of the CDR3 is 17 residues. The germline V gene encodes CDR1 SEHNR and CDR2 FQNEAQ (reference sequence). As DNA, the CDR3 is TGTGCCAGCAGCTCAACACCATCGACAGGGGAAAGGAATGGCTACACCTTC. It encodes CASSSTPSTGERNGYTF.

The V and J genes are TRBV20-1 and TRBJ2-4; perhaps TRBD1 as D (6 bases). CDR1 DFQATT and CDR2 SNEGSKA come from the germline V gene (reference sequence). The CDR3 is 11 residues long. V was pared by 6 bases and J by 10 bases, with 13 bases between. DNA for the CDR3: TGCAGTGCAACCCCCGGACAGATTCAGTACTTC. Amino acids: CSATPGQIQYF.

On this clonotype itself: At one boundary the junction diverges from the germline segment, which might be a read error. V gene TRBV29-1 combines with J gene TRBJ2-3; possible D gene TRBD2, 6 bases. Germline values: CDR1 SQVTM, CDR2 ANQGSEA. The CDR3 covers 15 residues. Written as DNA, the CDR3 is TGCAGCGCGCTTCGGGGAGGTTCTAGCACAGATACACAGTATTTT. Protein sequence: CSALRGGSSTDTQYF.

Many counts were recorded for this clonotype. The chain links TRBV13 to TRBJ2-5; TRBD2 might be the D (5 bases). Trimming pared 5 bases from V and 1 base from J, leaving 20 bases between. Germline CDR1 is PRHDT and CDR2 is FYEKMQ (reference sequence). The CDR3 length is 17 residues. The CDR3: CASSHSPSPPVQETQYF. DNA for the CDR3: TGTGCCAGCAGCCACTCGCCTAGCCCCCCCGTCCAAGAGACCCAGTACTTC. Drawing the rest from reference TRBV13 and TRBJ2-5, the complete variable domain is AAGVIQSPRHLIKEKRETATLKCYPIPRHDTVYWYQQGPGQDPQFLISFYEKMQSDKGSIPDRFSAQQFSDYHSELNMSSLELGDSALYFCASSHSPSPPVQETQYFGPGTRLLVL.

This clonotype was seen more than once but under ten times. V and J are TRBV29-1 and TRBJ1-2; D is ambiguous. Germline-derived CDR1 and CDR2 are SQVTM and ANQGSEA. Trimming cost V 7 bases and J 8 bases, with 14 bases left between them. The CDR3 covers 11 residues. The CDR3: CSAGGHRGYTF. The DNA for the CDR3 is TGCAGCGCCGGTGGGCATAGAGGCTACACCTTC.

CDR3 sequence: CASSQDLGRVEFF. The CDR3 nucleotides read TGCGCCAGCAGCCAAGATTTAGGTCGGGTGGAGTTCTTC. The J gene is TRBJ2-1, the V gene TRBV4-3; D uncertain. The CDR3 has 13 residues. V lost 0 bases, J lost 14 bases, and 14 bases lay in between. The germline gives CDR1 LGHNA, CDR2 YSLEER.

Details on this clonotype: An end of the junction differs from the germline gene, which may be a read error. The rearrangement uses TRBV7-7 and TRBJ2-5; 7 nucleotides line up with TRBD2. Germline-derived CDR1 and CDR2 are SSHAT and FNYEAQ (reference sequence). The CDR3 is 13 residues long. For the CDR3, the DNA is TGTGCTAGCAGCGCAGCGGGGTTGGAGACCCAGTACTTC. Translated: CASSAAGLETQYF.

The CDR3: CSWGVDEQYF. The CDR3 nucleotides are TGCAGCTGGGGGGTTGATGAGCAGTACTTC. The rearrangement links TRBV20-1 to TRBJ2-4; a possible D gene is TRBD2 (6 bases). CDR3 length equals 10 residues. CDR1 DFQATT and CDR2 SNEGSKA come from the germline V gene (reference sequence).

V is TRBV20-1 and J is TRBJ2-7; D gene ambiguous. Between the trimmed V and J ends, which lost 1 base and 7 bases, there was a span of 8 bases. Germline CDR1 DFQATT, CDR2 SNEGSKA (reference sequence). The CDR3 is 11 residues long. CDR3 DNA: TGCAGTGCTAGAGCCCCCGAGGAGCAGTACTTC. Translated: CSARAPEEQYF.

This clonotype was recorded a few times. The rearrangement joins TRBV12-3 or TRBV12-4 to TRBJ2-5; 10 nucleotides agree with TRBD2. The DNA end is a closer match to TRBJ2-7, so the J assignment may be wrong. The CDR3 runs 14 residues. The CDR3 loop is CASRSGRVVDEQYF. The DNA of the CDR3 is TGTGCCAGCAGGAGCGGGAGGGTCGTGGACGAGCAGTACTTC.